Sequencing of this T cell receptor beta chain was carried out in a study of T cell repertoires in cytomegalovirus infection. Study-wide background: Signatures in public TCR beta sequences pointed to both CMV infection and matching HLA type.

This clonotype was picked up many times. The target antigen is unknown. Using its own MiXCR run on the reads, TCRdb lists one record per CDR3 protein. The sample yields about 100,000 distinct CDR3 sequences, 23% seen once. Study-level findings and limits: CMV-specific HLA-C-restricted TCR beta clonotypes dominated the ex vivo response. Summed public TCR beta family frequency identified CMV carriers bearing the relevant HLA.

The CDR3 extends over 15 amino acids. Germline CDR1 and CDR2: SGHTA and FQGNSA. Unmatched junction bases numbered 7, after V lost 5 bases and J lost 6 bases. Sequenced sample: CD8+ T cells from PBMCs. V gene TRBV7-2 combines with J gene TRBJ2-2; 9 bases map to TRBD2. The source is a human donor in good health (CMV status not recorded). Some clones in this sample may be carry-over from other donors' samples. In DNA, the CDR3 is TGTGCCAGCAGCCCCGGGACTAGCTGGCCCGGGGAGCTGTTTTTT. Amino acids: CASSPGTSWPGELFF.